The 11 T cell receptor beta chains reported below all come from one sample, sequenced in a study of shared clonotypes between healthy human individuals. Generated by immunoSEQ multiplex PCR, the TCRdb table keeps only in-frame clones and is missing some. The table lists about 2.4 million clones, approximately 94% of them singletons. The specimen was naive CD4+ T cells sorted from blood. Documented subset: CD45RA+ positively selected. The receptors here all came from a man in his late teens or twenties in good health.

The CDR3 loop is CASSLNSMYGYTF. The CDR3 coding sequence is TGTGCCAGCAGCCTCAACTCCATGTATGGCTACACCTTC. The V and J genes are TRBV7-9 and TRBJ1-2, with D uncertain. Germline-derived CDR1 and CDR2 are SEHNR and FQNEAQ (reference sequence). There are 13 residues in the CDR3. V was clipped by 5 bases and J by 5 bases, with 12 bases between them. Full variable domain (remainder filled in from reference TRBV7-9 and TRBJ1-2): DTGVSQNPRHKITKRGQNVTFRCDPISEHNRLYWYRQTLGQGPEFLTYFQNEAQLEKSRLLSDRFSAERPKGSFSTLEIQRTEQGDSAMYLCASSLNSMYGYTFGSGTRLTVV.

V is TRBV5-8 and J is TRBJ1-4; D remains ambiguous. CDR1 SGHTS and CDR2 YDEGEE come from the germline V gene. This CDR3 has 16 residues. V gave up 5 bases and J gave up 3 bases, with 17 bases separating them. CDR3 residues: CASSPALGIPNEKLFF. CDR3 sequence (DNA): TGTGCCAGCAGTCCCGCCCTCGGGATTCCTAATGAAAAACTGTTTTTT. Using reference TRBV5-8 and TRBJ1-4 for the parts outside the CDR3, the full variable domain is EAGVTQSPTHLIKTRGQQATLRCSPISGHTSVYWYQQALGLGLQFLLWYDEGEERNRGNFPPRFSGRQFPNYSSELNVNALELEDSALYLCASSPALGIPNEKLFFGSGTQLSVL.

The chain couples TRBV10-3 to TRBJ2-3; TRBD1 aligns across 12 bases. The CDR3 covers 13 residues. With 10 bases clipped from V and 4 bases from J, the junction kept 3 bases outside the gene matches. Germline lookup yields CDR1 ENHRY and CDR2 SYGVKD. CDR3 sequence: CATGTGGADTQYF. For the CDR3, the DNA is TGTGCCACCGGGACAGGGGGCGCAGATACGCAGTATTTT.

V and J are TRBV5-8 and TRBJ2-7; possibly TRBD2 for D (6 bases). Trimming removed 4 bases from V and 6 bases from J, with 17 bases in between. The CDR3 runs 14 residues. Germline CDR1 reads SGHTS; CDR2 reads YDEGEE. CDR3: CASSLEGLVGEQYF. The CDR3 DNA is TGTGCCAGCAGCCTGGAGGGACTCGTAGGCGAGCAGTACTTC.

This clone was seen only once. The rearrangement uses TRBV5-4 and TRBJ2-3, with 9 positions matching TRBD2. Germline CDR1 is SGHNT and CDR2 is YYREEE (reference sequence). The CDR3 covers 13 residues. The ends lost 4 bases at V and 13 bases at J; junction bases unmatched: 10. CDR3 in DNA: TGTGCCAGCAGCGGGAGGACTAGCGCCGCGGAGTATTTT. It translates to CASSGRTSAAEYF.

The V call is TRBV5-4, the J call TRBJ1-6; D ambiguous. V was trimmed by 6 bases and J by 7 bases, leaving 14 bases between them. The CDR3 runs to 14 residues. CDR1 and CDR2 from the germline V gene are SGHNT and YYREEE (reference sequence). The CDR3 loop reads CASTEGILNSPLHF. CDR3 in DNA: TGTGCCAGCACCGAGGGTATCTTGAATTCACCCCTCCACTTT.

The rearrangement joins TRBV6-1 to TRBJ2-3; D is possibly TRBD2 (6 bases). Germline CDR1 is MNHNS and CDR2 is SASEGT. The CDR3 extends over 14 amino acids. Trimming removed 1 base at V and 4 bases at J, with 9 bases between. The CDR3 DNA reads TGTGCCAGCAGTGAAGGACTAGTTTCAGATACGCAGTATTTT. Translating it yields CASSEGLVSDTQYF.

The J gene is TRBJ1-6, the V gene TRBV6-1; D is undetermined. The ends were cut back, 8 bases at V and 6 bases at J, with 8 bases in the middle. This CDR3 has 12 residues. Germline V gene lookup returns CDR1 MNHNS and CDR2 SASEGT. In DNA form, the CDR3 reads TGTGCCAGCCTGGCCCCTAATTCACCCCTCCACTTT. Translating it yields CASLAPNSPLHF.

The V and J genes are TRBV7-8 and TRBJ1-6; 10 bases line up with TRBD1. This CDR3 region has 15 residues. V shed 3 bases and J 7 bases; nucleotides not matched to a gene: 3. The germline CDR1 and CDR2 sequences are SGHVS and FQNEAQ. CDR3 sequence: CASSFGTGANSPLHF. In DNA, the CDR3 is TGTGCCAGCAGCTTCGGGACAGGGGCAAATTCACCCCTCCACTTT.

Details on this clone: Additional DNA sequences in this sample encode the identical CDR3. The gene calls are TRBV5-6 and TRBJ2-5; D is unclear. Looked up from germline, CDR1 is SGHDT and CDR2 is YYEEEE. CDR3 length: 12 residues. Trimming cost V 0 bases and J 4 bases, with 4 bases left between them. The CDR3 here is CASSLGSETQYF. CDR3 in DNA: TGTGCCAGCAGCTTGGGGTCAGAGACCCAGTACTTC.

The chain recombines TRBV11-3 with TRBJ2-1; 8 nucleotides match TRBD2. The CDR3 length is 15 residues. Germline V gives CDR1 SGHNT, CDR2 YENEEA. After removal of 3 bases from V and 4 bases from J, the junction contained 5 bases not matched to a gene. CDR3 sequence: CASSFQRELYNEQFF. In nucleotides, the CDR3 is TGTGCCAGCAGCTTTCAGCGGGAGTTGTACAATGAGCAGTTCTTC.